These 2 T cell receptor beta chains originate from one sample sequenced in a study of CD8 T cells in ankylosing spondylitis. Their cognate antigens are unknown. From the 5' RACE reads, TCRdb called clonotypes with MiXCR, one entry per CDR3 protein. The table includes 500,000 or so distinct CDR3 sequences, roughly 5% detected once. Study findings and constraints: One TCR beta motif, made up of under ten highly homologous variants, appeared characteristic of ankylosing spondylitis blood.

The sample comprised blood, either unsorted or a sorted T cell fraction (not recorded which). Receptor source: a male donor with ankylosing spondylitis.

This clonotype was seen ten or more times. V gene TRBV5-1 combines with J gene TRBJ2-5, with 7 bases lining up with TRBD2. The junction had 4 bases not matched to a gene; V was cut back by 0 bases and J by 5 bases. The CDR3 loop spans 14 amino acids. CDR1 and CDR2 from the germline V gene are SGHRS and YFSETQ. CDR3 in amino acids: CASSLGLAIETQYF. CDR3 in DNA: TGCGCCAGCAGCTTGGGACTAGCTATCGAGACCCAGTACTTC.

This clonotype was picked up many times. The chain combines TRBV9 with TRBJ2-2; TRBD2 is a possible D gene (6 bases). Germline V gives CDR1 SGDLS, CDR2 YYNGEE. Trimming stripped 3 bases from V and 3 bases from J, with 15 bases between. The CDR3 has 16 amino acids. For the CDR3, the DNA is TGTGCCAGCAGCGCGGGCTCGGGGGAAGACACCGGGGAGCTGTTTTTT. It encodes CASSAGSGEDTGELFF.